This T cell receptor beta chain was sequenced during a study of T cell repertoires in cytomegalovirus infection. Looking at the study overall: CMV infection and matching HLA type were both indicated by public TCR beta signatures.

TCRdb called the reads again in MiXCR, with one record for every CDR3 protein. The sample includes more than 500,000 distinct CDR3 sequences, approximately 15% of them seen just once. V was clipped by 2 bases and J by 0 bases, with 11 bases between them. Germline V gives CDR1 SGHTA, CDR2 FQGNSA. This CDR3 contains 16 residues. This clonotype was seen many times. Its antigen is still unknown. Whole-study findings and limits: Predominance within the ex vivo response was attributable to HLA-C-restricted CMV-specific TCR beta clonotypes. Totalled public TCR beta family frequency picked out people who carried CMV plus the relevant HLA.

The chain links TRBV7-2 to TRBJ2-1, with D hard to call. The sequence was collected from a human donor in good health (CMV status not recorded). Some clones in this sample may be carry-over from other donors' samples. Sequencing was carried out using CD8+ T cells from PBMCs. This chain's CDR3 is CASSLRLGRSYNEQFF. The CDR3 region has the DNA TGTGCCAGCAGCTTACGACTTGGGCGCTCCTACAATGAGCAGTTCTTC. Full variable domain (missing parts from reference TRBV7-2 and TRBJ2-1): GAGVSQSPSNKVTEKGKDVELRCDPISGHTALYWYRQSLGQGLEFLIYFQGNSAPDKSGLPSDRFSAERTGGSVSTLTIQRTQQEDSAVYLCASSLRLGRSYNEQFFGPGTRLTVL.